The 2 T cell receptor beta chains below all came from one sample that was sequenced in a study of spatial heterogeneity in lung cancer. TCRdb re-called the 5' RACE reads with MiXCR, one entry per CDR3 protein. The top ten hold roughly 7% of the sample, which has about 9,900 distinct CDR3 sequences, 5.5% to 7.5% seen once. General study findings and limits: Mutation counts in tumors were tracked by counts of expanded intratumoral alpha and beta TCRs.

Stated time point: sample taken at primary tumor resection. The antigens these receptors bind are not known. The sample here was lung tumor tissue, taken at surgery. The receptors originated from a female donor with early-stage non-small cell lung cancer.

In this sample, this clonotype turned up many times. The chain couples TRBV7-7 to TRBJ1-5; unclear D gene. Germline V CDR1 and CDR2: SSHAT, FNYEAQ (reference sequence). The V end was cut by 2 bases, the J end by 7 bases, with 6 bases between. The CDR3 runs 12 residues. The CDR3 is CASSLCRQPQHF. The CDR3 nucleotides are TGTGCCAGCAGCTTATGTCGGCAGCCCCAGCATTTT.

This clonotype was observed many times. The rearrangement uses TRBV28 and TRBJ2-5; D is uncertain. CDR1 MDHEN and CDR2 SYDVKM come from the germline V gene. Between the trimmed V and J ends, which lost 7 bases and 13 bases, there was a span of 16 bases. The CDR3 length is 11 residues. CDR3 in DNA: TGTGCCAGCACGAGCCTGGGCTCCAGGTACTTC. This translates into CASTSLGSRYF.